This T cell receptor (beta chain) was recovered during a study of T cell responses to AZD1222 COVID-19 vaccine. General study points: Vaccine-related CD4 TCRs covered spike, predominating at 160-218 and 743-854. Repertoires were collected only later (after the peak T cell response had occurred). Only a handful of AZD1222 recipients, more than five in all, had baseline seropositivity. Unmutated variant regions are reportedly the target of nearly half of TCRs that are spike-specific.

Sequencing used immunoSEQ multiplex PCR; TCRdb keeps in-frame clones, though not all of them. In the table there are about 93,000 clones, roughly 85% of which are singletons. With respect to this clone: No antigen is known for it.

Germline-derived CDR1 and CDR2 are KGHSH and LQKENI. This CDR3 comprises 14 residues. V lost 3 bases and J lost 6, with 14 bases in between. The TCR comes from an adult in good health. The J gene is TRBJ1-1, the V gene TRBV18; D not certain. This specimen consisted of peripheral blood, obtained on day 0 of AZD1222 vaccination. The DNA of the CDR3 is TGTGCCAGCTCACCGGGAACCAGAGACGCTGAAGCTTTCTTT. Encoded protein: CASSPGTRDAEAFF.